This T cell receptor beta chain stems from a study of T cell responses to AZD1222 COVID-19 vaccine. Details on this clone: Its antigen is as yet unknown.

Findings and limits, study-wide: With dominance at 160-218 and 743-854, vaccine-associated CD4 TCRs spanned spike.

Repertoires were generated with immunoSEQ multiplex PCR, while TCRdb's copy carries only in-frame clones and drops some. The sample lists more than 150,000 clones; about nine tenths were seen once. The V gene end was trimmed by 2 bases and the J gene end by 4 bases; junction bases not matched to a gene: 9. The length of the CDR3 is 18 residues. Germline CDR1 and CDR2: SGHRS and YFSETQ. This clonotype originated in an adult in good health. The rearrangement joins TRBV5-1 to TRBJ2-2; 12 positions agree with TRBD1. Sequencing used peripheral blood, obtained on day 0 of AZD1222 vaccination. CDR3 sequence: CASSLVPPGQGATGELFF. CDR3 bases: TGCGCCAGCAGCTTAGTACCCCCGGGACAGGGGGCCACCGGGGAGCTGTTTTTT.